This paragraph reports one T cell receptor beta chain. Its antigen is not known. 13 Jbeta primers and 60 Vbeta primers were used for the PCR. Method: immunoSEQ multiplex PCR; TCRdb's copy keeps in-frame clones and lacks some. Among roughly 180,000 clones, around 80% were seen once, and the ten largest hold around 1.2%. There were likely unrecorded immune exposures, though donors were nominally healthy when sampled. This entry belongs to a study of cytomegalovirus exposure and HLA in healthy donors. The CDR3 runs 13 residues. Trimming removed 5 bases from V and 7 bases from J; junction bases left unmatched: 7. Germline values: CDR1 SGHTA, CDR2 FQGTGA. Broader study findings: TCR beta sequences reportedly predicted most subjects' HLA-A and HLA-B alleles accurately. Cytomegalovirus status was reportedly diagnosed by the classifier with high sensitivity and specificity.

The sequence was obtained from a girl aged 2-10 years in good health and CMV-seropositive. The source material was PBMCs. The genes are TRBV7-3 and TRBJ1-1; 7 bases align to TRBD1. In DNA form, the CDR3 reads TGTGCCAGCAGCGTACAGGGGTACGGTGAAGCTTTCTTT. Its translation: CASSVQGYGEAFF.